One and the same sample provided the 9 T cell receptor beta chains below, sequenced in a study of T-cell reconstitution after alpha-beta-depleted transplantation in children. Unique molecular identifiers tagged the TCRbeta library. MiXCR, run by TCRdb on the PCR reads, gives a single entry per CDR3 protein. The sample records approximately 980,000 distinct CDR3 sequences, about 29% being singletons. The sample was PBMCs, mostly from graft donor cells, taken 360 days after TCRalphabeta/CD19-depleted stem cell transplant. Receptors originate from a boy under two years old who had a stem cell transplant for SCID, so the T cells may come from the graft donor.

The chain carries TRBV25-1 and TRBJ1-5; no clear D. CDR3 length: 17 amino acids. V was pared by 2 bases and J by 1 base, with 15 bases between. The germline V gene encodes CDR1 MGHDK and CDR2 SYGVNS. CDR3 sequence reads: CASSEGGGKTSNQPQHF. The CDR3 DNA reads as TGTGCCAGCAGTGAAGGTGGAGGAAAGACAAGCAATCAGCCCCAGCATTTT. The whole variable domain, filled in from reference TRBV25-1 and TRBJ1-5, reads EADIYQTPRYLVIGTGKKITLECSQTMGHDKMYWYQQDPGMELHLIHYSYGVNSTEKGDLSSESTVSRIRTEHFPLTLESARPSHTSQYLCASSEGGGKTSNQPQHFGDGTRLSIL.

This clonotype was observed a few times. The chain carries TRBV9 and TRBJ2-1; 11 bases line up with TRBD2. This CDR3 has 15 residues. The V and J ends lost 4 bases and 6 bases, in that order; junction bases with no gene match: 6. The V gene's germline CDR1 is SGDLS and CDR2 YYNGEE. In nucleotides, the CDR3 is TGTGCCAGCAGCCTAACCGGGACTAGCGGCAATGAGCAGTTCTTC. This codes for CASSLTGTSGNEQFF.

The rearrangement uses TRBV4-2 and TRBJ1-3; maybe TRBD1 (5 bases). There are 16 residues in the CDR3. Trimming pared 4 bases from V and 0 bases from J, leaving 13 bases between. The germline V gene has CDR1 LGHNA and CDR2 YNFKEQ. CDR3 DNA: TGTGCCAGCAGCCCCCTGGGGGGTAACTCTGGAAACACCATATATTTT. Protein product: CASSPLGGNSGNTIYF.

The chain has TRBV5-5 and TRBJ1-2; TRBD1 is a possible D gene (6 bases). The CDR3 is made up of 13 amino acids. The V and J ends lost 4 bases and 9 bases respectively, with 16 bases between them. The germline V gene has CDR1 SGHKS and CDR2 YYEKEE (reference sequence). In DNA, the CDR3 is TGTGCCAGCAGCCCGGGGGACAACCTCAGCTACACCTTC. Its protein is CASSPGDNLSYTF.

This clonotype was observed a few times. V is TRBV9 and J is TRBJ2-7; D might be TRBD2 (6 bases). The CDR3 spans 14 residues. Trimming cost V 3 bases and J 1 base, with 11 bases left between them. The V gene's germline CDR1 is SGDLS and CDR2 YYNGEE. This CDR3 reads CASSAGTSSYEQYF. CDR3 bases: TGTGCCAGCAGCGCCGGGACTTCTTCCTACGAGCAGTACTTC. Complete variable domain (other parts from reference TRBV9 and TRBJ2-7): DSGVTQTPKHLITATGQRVTLRCSPRSGDLSVYWYQQSLDQGLQFLIQYYNGEERAKGNILERFSAQQFPDLHSELNLSSLELGDSALYFCASSAGTSSYEQYFGPGTRLTVT.

The chain is built from TRBV5-1 and TRBJ1-1, with a weak D call TRBD1 (5 bases). Germline values: CDR1 SGHRS, CDR2 YFSETQ. V lost 0 bases to trimming and J lost 6 bases, with 9 bases between them. The CDR3 sequence is 13 residues long. CDR3 bases: TGCGCCAGCAGCTTGGGACAGACCCCTGAAGCTTTCTTT. It specifies CASSLGQTPEAFF. Complete variable domain (other parts from reference TRBV5-1 and TRBJ1-1): KAGVTQTPRYLIKTRGQQVTLSCSPISGHRSVSWYQQTPGQGLQFLFEYFSETQRNKGNFPGRFSGRQFSNSRSEMNVSTLELGDSALYLCASSLGQTPEAFFGQGTRLTVV.

The V gene is TRBV5-1, the J gene TRBJ2-7; TRBD1 or TRBD2 may be the D gene (5 bases each). The CDR3 runs 16 residues. Trimming removed 0 bases from V and 2 bases from J, with 15 bases in between. The germline V gene encodes CDR1 SGHRS and CDR2 YFSETQ. This chain's CDR3 is CASSLGAAVGPYEQYF. CDR3 DNA: TGCGCCAGCAGCTTGGGGGCGGCAGTGGGACCCTACGAGCAGTACTTC.

The rearrangement uses TRBV6-5 and TRBJ1-2; D might be TRBD1 (6 bases). CDR1 is MNHEY, CDR2 SVGAGI, per germline. This CDR3 has 14 residues. The V and J ends lost 4 bases and 6 bases respectively, with 15 bases between them. The CDR3 here is CASSSPSYRDGYTF. CDR3 DNA sequence: TGTGCCAGCAGTTCGCCCTCGTACAGGGATGGCTACACCTTC.

The V call is TRBV12-3 or TRBV12-4, the J call TRBJ2-3; a weak D match, TRBD1 (6 bases). Trimming shortened V by 3 bases and J by 4 bases, and 17 bases separated the two germline ends. The CDR3 is 16 residues long. This chain's CDR3 is CASSFWGRGSADTQYF. Here the CDR3 DNA reads TGTGCCAGCAGTTTCTGGGGCAGGGGAAGCGCAGATACGCAGTATTTT.